Presented here are 21 T cell receptor beta chains from one specimen sequenced in a study of radiotherapy plus CTLA-4 blockade in lung cancer. Sequenced by immunoSEQ multiplex PCR; TCRdb stores in-frame clones only, minus some. Of 75,000 to 100,000 clones listed, around 83% are singletons. Sequencing used peripheral blood, obtained from a patient treated with radiotherapy plus ipilimumab. The receptors originated from a human donor with non-small cell lung cancer who had a partial response to radiotherapy plus ipilimumab.

V gene TRBV18 combines with J gene TRBJ2-1, with TRBD1 matching over 8 bases. This CDR3 is 15 amino acids long. J was trimmed by 2 bases and V by 5 bases; bases with no gene match: 5. In germline, CDR1 is KGHSH, CDR2 LQKENI. The CDR3 DNA sequence: TGTGCCAGCTCATTGACAGGGGACCCCTACAATGAGCAGTTCTTC. Its protein product is CASSLTGDPYNEQFF.

This chain joins TRBV7-2 and TRBJ2-7; TRBD2 matches at 14 bases. This CDR3 is 15 amino acids long. V dropped 3 bases and J dropped 4; count of bases not matched to a gene: 2. In germline, CDR1 is SGHTA, CDR2 FQGNSA. The CDR3 is CASSFGTSGGYEQYF. In nucleotides, the CDR3 is TGTGCCAGCAGCTTTGGGACTAGCGGGGGTTACGAGCAGTACTTC. The whole variable domain, remainder taken from reference TRBV7-2 and TRBJ2-7, is GAGVSQSPSNKVTEKGKDVELRCDPISGHTALYWYRQSLGQGLEFLIYFQGNSAPDKSGLPSDRFSAERTGGSVSTLTIQRTQQEDSAVYLCASSFGTSGGYEQYFGPGTRLTVT.

This clone was counted once. The J gene is TRBJ2-7, the V gene TRBV29-1; the match to TRBD2 covers 9 bases. The V gene end was trimmed by 2 bases and the J gene end by 4 bases; junction bases not matched to a gene: 9. The CDR3 runs 15 residues. From germline, CDR1 is SQVTM and CDR2 ANQGSEA. This chain's CDR3 is CSVERGSGSIYEQYF. CDR3 sequence (DNA): TGCAGCGTTGAACGGGGTAGCGGGAGTATTTACGAGCAGTACTTC.

The chain has TRBV7-9 and TRBJ1-5, with 7 bases lining up with TRBD1. The germline V gene encodes CDR1 SEHNR and CDR2 FQNEAQ (reference sequence). The CDR3 loop spans 15 amino acids. V was pared by 5 bases and J by 0 bases, with 4 bases of the junction left unmatched. CDR3 coding DNA: TGTGCCAGCAGCACTGGGACAGCTAGCAATCAGCCCCAGCATTTT. Encoded protein: CASSTGTASNQPQHF.

The chain uses TRBV5-1 and TRBJ2-5; D perhaps matches TRBD1 (6 bases). Trimming removed 4 bases from V and 5 bases from J, with 18 bases in between. The CDR3 covers 15 residues. Germline-derived CDR1 and CDR2 are SGHRS and YFSETQ. The CDR3 nucleotides are TGCGCCAGCAGCCCTCAGGGGCCAGCAGAGGAGACCCAGTACTTC. Translated: CASSPQGPAEETQYF.

The gene calls are TRBV7-9 and TRBJ1-4; 12 bases are shared with TRBD1. The V segment lost 5 bases and the J segment 0 bases; nucleotides outside the gene matches: 7. This CDR3 is 18 amino acids long. Germline CDR1 reads SEHNR; CDR2 reads FQNEAQ (reference sequence). The CDR3 spells CASSGGTGGAATNEKLFF. The CDR3 DNA reads TGTGCCAGCAGCGGCGGGACAGGGGGCGCGGCAACTAATGAAAAACTGTTTTTT.

The V call is TRBV7-8, the J call TRBJ2-1; D is undetermined. Trimming left V 5 bases short and J 4 bases short, with 3 bases between. This CDR3 region has 11 residues. CDR1 and CDR2 from the germline V gene are SGHVS and FQNEAQ. CDR3 bases: TGTGCCAGCAGCCATTACAATGAGCAGTTCTTC. It translates to CASSHYNEQFF.

The rearrangement links TRBV23-1 to TRBJ2-7; D perhaps matches TRBD2 (7 bases). TRBV23-1 is treated as an ORF (open reading frame) with a function not yet certain. Trimming cost V 4 bases and J 4 bases, with 17 bases left between them. The CDR3 covers 15 residues. CDR3 region: CASSRTGGKRYEQYF. CDR3 in DNA: TGCGCCAGCAGTCGAACGGGGGGCAAGAGGTACGAGCAGTACTTC.

V is TRBV28 and J is TRBJ2-2; D gene ambiguous. The CDR3 spans 11 residues. V was pared by 6 bases and J by 7 bases, with 6 bases between. In germline, CDR1 is MDHEN, CDR2 SYDVKM. CDR3 DNA: TGTGCCAGCAGAGACAACGGGGAGCTGTTTTTT. Encoded protein: CASRDNGELFF.

The chain is built from TRBV2 and TRBJ2-7; the match to TRBD2 covers 11 bases. Germline V gene data show CDR1 as SNHLY and CDR2 as FYNNEI. The ends lost 5 bases at V and 4 bases at J; junction bases unmatched: 10. This CDR3 is built from 16 residues. The CDR3 reads CASSYGTSGEAYEQYF. The CDR3 DNA reads as TGTGCCAGCAGTTACGGGACTAGCGGAGAAGCTTACGAGCAGTACTTC.

This sequence joins TRBV5-1 and TRBJ2-7; 14 positions match TRBD2. Germline lookup yields CDR1 SGHRS and CDR2 YFSETQ. The CDR3 is 19 amino acids. V lost 0 bases to trimming and J lost 9 bases; unmatched junction nucleotides: 17. The CDR3 DNA follows: TGCGCCAGCAGCTTGGTCCCCACCGAGCAGACTAGCGGGAGGGCAAGGCAGTACTTC. It encodes CASSLVPTEQTSGRARQYF.

V usage is TRBV27 and J usage is TRBJ2-7, with D perhaps matching TRBD1 (6 bases). Germline CDR1 reads MNHEY; CDR2 reads SMNVEV (reference sequence). The CDR3 runs 14 residues. V was pared by 8 bases and J by 2 bases, with 16 bases between. The CDR3 DNA follows: TGTGCCAGCGCTCCATCACAGGGAGCCTACGAGCAGTACTTC. It encodes CASAPSQGAYEQYF.

The chain joins TRBV7-9 to TRBJ2-1, with a possible D match to TRBD2 (6 bases). Trimming shortened V by 4 bases and J by 11 bases, and 18 bases separated the two germline ends. This CDR3 has 14 amino acids. Germline loops: CDR1 SEHNR, CDR2 FQNEAQ (reference sequence). The CDR3 sequence is CASSSIFLALQQFF. DNA for the CDR3: TGTGCCAGCAGCTCGATCTTTCTAGCGCTTCAGCAGTTCTTC.

The chain employs TRBV27 and TRBJ1-2; TRBD1 is a possible D gene (6 bases). This CDR3 has 15 residues. V lost 6 bases and J lost 0, with 14 bases in between. Germline V gene data show CDR1 as MNHEY and CDR2 as SMNVEV (reference sequence). In DNA form, the CDR3 reads TGTGCCAGCAGAGAGTCAGGGGCGGCTAACTATGGCTACACCTTC. It translates to CASRESGAANYGYTF.

V is TRBV15 and J is TRBJ2-7; D is perhaps TRBD2 (6 bases). Germline CDR1 LNHNV, CDR2 YYDKDF (reference sequence). With 5 bases removed from V and 12 bases from J, the gap between germline ends came to 20 bases. The CDR3 is 13 residues long. The CDR3 spells CATSFPGTLKPYF. CDR3 bases: TGTGCCACCAGCTTCCCCGGGACTTTAAAGCCGTACTTC.

This chain joins TRBV7-8 and TRBJ2-2, with 8 bases identical to TRBD2. This CDR3 contains 16 residues. Germline trimming cut 0 bases from V and 7 bases from J; bases unmatched to any gene: 7. Per the germline V gene, CDR1 is SGHVS and CDR2 is FQNEAQ. The CDR3 sequence is CASSLAPGGIRGELFF. CDR3 nucleotide sequence: TGTGCCAGCAGCTTAGCGCCGGGAGGGATACGCGGGGAGCTGTTTTTT.

This chain's CDR3 is CSATGGSGNTIYF. The CDR3 DNA follows: TGCAGCGCTACAGGGGGCTCTGGAAACACCATATATTTT. The gene calls are TRBV29-1 and TRBJ1-3, with 8 positions matching TRBD1. Germline V gene lookup returns CDR1 SQVTM and CDR2 ANQGSEA. The CDR3 contains 13 residues. J lost 0 bases, V lost 7 bases, and 2 bases had no gene match.

This clone was observed a few times. The CDR3 protein is CSVDAGVATGELFF. CDR3 DNA sequence: TGCAGCGTTGATGCGGGGGTGGCCACCGGGGAGCTGTTTTTT. The chain joins TRBV29-1 to TRBJ2-2; 7 bases align to TRBD2. The germline gives CDR1 SQVTM, CDR2 ANQGSEA. V was clipped by 3 bases and J by 4 bases; unmatched bases: 5. The CDR3 totals 14 residues.

The chain uses TRBV10-1 and TRBJ2-1; 12 nucleotides agree with TRBD2. The CDR3 contains 16 residues. Losses at the gene ends were 3 bases for V and 0 bases for J; bases not matched to a gene: 0. CDR1 is WNHNN, CDR2 SYGVQD, per germline (reference sequence). The CDR3 DNA reads as TGCGCCAGCAGTGAACTAGCGGGGGGCTCCTACAATGAGCAGTTCTTC. Protein sequence: CASSELAGGSYNEQFF.

The rearrangement links TRBV7-9 to TRBJ2-3; 12 bases line up with TRBD1. The CDR3 is 17 amino acids. The germline gives CDR1 SEHNR, CDR2 FQNEAQ (reference sequence). Germline trimming cut 3 bases from V and 4 bases from J; bases unmatched to any gene: 8. In nucleotides, the CDR3 is TGTGCCAGCAGCTTTTTCCGGGGACAGGGGGCGGCAGATACGCAGTATTTT. It yields the protein CASSFFRGQGAADTQYF. The whole variable domain, filled in from reference TRBV7-9 and TRBJ2-3, reads DTGVSQNPRHKITKRGQNVTFRCDPISEHNRLYWYRQTLGQGPEFLTYFQNEAQLEKSRLLSDRFSAERPKGSFSTLEIQRTEQGDSAMYLCASSFFRGQGAADTQYFGPGTRLTVL.

The genes are TRBV5-1 and TRBJ1-1; D ambiguous. Germline values: CDR1 SGHRS, CDR2 YFSETQ. The CDR3 sequence is 14 residues long. V lost 0 bases and J 0 bases, leaving 6 bases between the germline ends. The CDR3 DNA reads as TGCGCCAGCAGCTTGGGGAGTATGAACACTGAAGCTTTCTTT. Residues: CASSLGSMNTEAFF.